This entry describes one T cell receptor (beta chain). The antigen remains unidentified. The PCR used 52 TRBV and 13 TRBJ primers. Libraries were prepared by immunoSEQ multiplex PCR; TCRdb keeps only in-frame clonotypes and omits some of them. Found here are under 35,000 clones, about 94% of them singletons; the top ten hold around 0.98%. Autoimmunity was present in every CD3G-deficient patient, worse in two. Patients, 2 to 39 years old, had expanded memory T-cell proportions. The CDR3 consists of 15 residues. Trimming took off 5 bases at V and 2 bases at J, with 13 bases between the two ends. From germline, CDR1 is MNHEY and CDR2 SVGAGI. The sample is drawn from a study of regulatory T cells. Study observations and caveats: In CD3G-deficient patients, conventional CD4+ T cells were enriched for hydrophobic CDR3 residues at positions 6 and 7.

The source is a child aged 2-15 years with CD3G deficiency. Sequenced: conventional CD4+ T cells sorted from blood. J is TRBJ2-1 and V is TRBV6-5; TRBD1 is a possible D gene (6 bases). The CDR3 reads CASSRRQAPYNEQFF. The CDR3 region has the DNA TGTGCCAGCAGTCGCCGACAGGCGCCCTACAATGAGCAGTTCTTC.